Presented here are 17 T cell receptor delta chains from one specimen sequenced in a study of delta chains in infants with herpesvirus infections (dated by TCRdb to the early 2020s). Receptor libraries were prepared by RT-PCR. Sequenced on an Illumina MiSeq. To generate TCR cDNA, PBMC RNA underwent reverse transcription with SuperScript II using gamma-chain- and delta-chain-specific primers. Clonotypes were called again by TCRdb from the public reads via CATT, and duplicate nucleotide sequences were then merged into one entry. This sample lists under 1,500 delta-chain clones; 30% to 40% were detected once. The ten largest account for about 26% of the sample. The specimen comprised peripheral blood, sampled at time point 2 of longitudinal follow-up. The source is a human donor who was a Ugandan infant, either HIV-exposed or HIV-unexposed (not recorded which).

This clone qualifies as large. The chain employs TRAV36/DV7 and TRDJ1; 10 positions agree with TRDD3. With 0 bases clipped from V and 0 bases from J, the junction kept 23 bases outside the gene matches. Looked up from germline, CDR1 is VTNFRS and CDR2 is LTSSGIE (reference sequence). This CDR3 comprises 22 residues. The CDR3 nucleotides read TGTGCTGTGGAGGCCACCACATTCGGTCCTGGGGGATATACGGGGTACACCGATAAACTCATCTTT. Translated: CAVEATTFGPGGYTGYTDKLIF.

With respect to this clone: A read error is possible here, since a much larger clone lies one base away. V and J are TRDV1 and TRDJ1, with 11 bases aligning to TRDD3. The junction had 15 bases not matched to a gene; V was cut back by 0 bases and J by 3 bases. The CDR3 has 20 residues. The germline gives CDR1 TSWWSYY, CDR2 QGS. The CDR3, as DNA: TGTGCTCTTGGGGAACTAATCCCGTACTGGGGGATAAGCCGGCCCGATAAACTCATCTTT. Amino acids: CALGELIPYWGISRPDKLIF.

This clone is deemed large. The V call is TRDV1, the J call TRDJ2, with TRDD3 matching 10 bases. Per the germline V gene, CDR1 is TSWWSYY and CDR2 is QGS. The CDR3 is 24 residues long. The junction had 27 bases not matched to a gene; V was cut back by 1 base and J by 4 bases. CDR3 protein: CALGERSLRMWVGDTPKETAQLFF. The CDR3 DNA follows: TGTGCTCTTGGGGAACGTTCCCTACGGATGTGGGTGGGGGATACCCCTAAGGAGACAGCACAACTCTTCTTT.

Note on this clone: A far larger clone is a single base away, which makes a read error likely. J is TRDJ1 and V is TRDV1; the match to TRDD3 covers 7 bases. V shed 2 bases and J 7 bases; nucleotides not matched to a gene: 10. This CDR3 spans 15 amino acids. Per the germline V gene, CDR1 is TSWWSYY and CDR2 is QGS. CDR3 loop: CALGEFWGVSSKLIF. In DNA, the CDR3 is TGTGCTCTTGGGGAATTCTGGGGGGTGTCGAGTAAACTCATCTTT.

This sequence joins TRDV1 and TRDJ1; no definite D call. In germline, CDR1 is TSWWSYY, CDR2 QGS. Deletions cut 2 bases from V and 3 bases from J, with 22 bases between. This CDR3 has 18 residues. CDR3: CALGEWPPRHGRADKLIF. The CDR3 nucleotides are TGTGCTCTTGGGGAATGGCCCCCCAGACACGGGCGGGCCGATAAACTCATCTTT.

Worth noting for this clone: A much larger clone is a single base away; this may be a read error. V is TRDV2 and J is TRDJ1, with 7 bases identical to TRDD3. V was clipped by 3 bases and J by 5 bases; unmatched bases: 26. The CDR3 runs 20 residues. CDR1 GEAIGNYY and CDR2 EKD come from the germline V gene. The DNA of the CDR3 is TGTGCCTGTGACCCGGTCAACACCAAAGGGGGGATTACGGCGAAGGATAAACTCATCTTT. Amino acids: CACDPVNTKGGITAKDKLIF.

Of note for this clone: A read error is possible here, since a much larger clone lies one base away. Other DNA sequences in the same sample also yield this CDR3. J is TRDJ1 and V is TRDV1; 7 nucleotides match TRDD3. With 2 bases clipped from V and 4 bases from J, the junction kept 25 bases outside the gene matches. CDR1 and CDR2 from the germline V gene are TSWWSYY and QGS. The length of the CDR3 is 21 residues. Here the CDR3 DNA reads TGTGCTCTTGGGGAAGACTTGGGTAACTGGGGTCGCATTGTTTATGACGATAAACTCATCTTT. As protein: CALGEDLGNWGRIVYDDKLIF.

By its share, this clone is medium-sized (0.01 to 0.1%). The rearrangement links TRDV1 to TRDJ1; TRDD3 matches at 10 bases. The CDR3 has 20 amino acids. J gave up 0 bases and V 5 bases, and 18 bases lay outside the gene matches. Germline V gives CDR1 TSWWSYY, CDR2 QGS. This CDR3 reads CALGNSTYWGILSYTDKLIF. The CDR3 bases are TGTGCTCTTGGGAACTCAACATACTGGGGGATTCTTTCGTACACCGATAAACTCATCTTT.

Notes on this clone: A far bigger clonotype differs at one base, so this is likely a read error. The CDR3 sequence is CALGFAPYWGVDTDKLIF. The DNA of the CDR3 is TGTGCTCTTGGGTTCGCTCCGTACTGGGGGGTGGACACCGATAAACTCATCTTT. The rearrangement links TRDV1 to TRDJ1; TRDD3 agrees at 8 bases. Germline assignment: CDR1 TSWWSYY and CDR2 QGS. J lost 0 bases, V lost 5 bases, and 14 bases had no gene match. CDR3 length: 18 amino acids.

Turning to this clone: This may come from a read error, since a much larger clone is one base off. V gene TRDV1 combines with J gene TRDJ2; 8 positions match TRDD3. This CDR3 has 24 amino acids. Germline V lookup: CDR1 TSWWSYY, CDR2 QGS. In nucleotides, the CDR3 is TGTGCTCTTGGGGAACTCCCCTGGATTTCCGCAAAAGCCTACTGGGGGCTGTGGACAGCACAATTCTTCTTT. This sequence encodes CALGELPWISAKAYWGLWTAQFFF.

This clone appeared a few times. This clone may be a read error of a much larger clone one base away. The chain recombines TRDV1 with TRDJ1, with 9 bases fitting TRDD3. V trimming: 1 base; J trimming: 4 bases; junction bases outside the gene matches: 13. The CDR3 spans 18 residues. Germline assignment: CDR1 TSWWSYY and CDR2 QGS. CDR3 region: CALGEHILRGIPDDKLIF. The DNA of the CDR3 is TGTGCTCTTGGGGAACATATCCTACGGGGGATACCCGACGATAAACTCATCTTT.

With respect to this clone: The likely explanation is a read error, given a far larger clone one base away. CDR3 region: CALGELFMGYHDKLIF. The CDR3, as DNA: TGTGCTCTTGGGGAACTTTTCATGGGATACCACGATAAACTCATCTTT. The genes are TRDV1 and TRDJ1; 7 bases fit TRDD3. V lost 0 bases to trimming and J lost 4 bases; unmatched junction nucleotides: 8. This CDR3 comprises 16 residues. From germline, CDR1 is TSWWSYY and CDR2 QGS.

A remark on this clone: A read error is possible here, since a much larger clone lies one base away. The chain uses TRDV1 and TRDJ1; 9 bases fit TRDD3. The germline gives CDR1 TSWWSYY, CDR2 QGS. The CDR3 runs to 23 residues. The V segment lost 1 base and the J segment 4 bases; nucleotides outside the gene matches: 28. As DNA, the CDR3 is TGTGCTCTTGGGGAACCACCCGAGGCATGGGTCAACTGGGGGACCCAGGAAGTCGATAAACTCATCTTT. Protein sequence: CALGEPPEAWVNWGTQEVDKLIF.

In this sample, this clone is large (0.1 to 1%). The chain links TRDV1 to TRDJ1; 9 nucleotides agree with TRDD3. This CDR3 comprises 15 residues. The V segment lost 3 bases and the J segment 2 bases; nucleotides outside the gene matches: 4. Germline lookup yields CDR1 TSWWSYY and CDR2 QGS. CDR3 bases: TGTGCTCTTGGGGACTGGGGATACGCTACCGATAAACTCATCTTT. Protein sequence: CALGDWGYATDKLIF.

With regard to this clone: A far larger clone lies a single base away; this is likely a read error. The sample has other DNA sequences that encode this CDR3 too. V and J are TRDV3 and TRDJ1; the D gene is possibly TRDD3 (5 bases). CDR3 length: 15 amino acids. CDR1 and CDR2 (germline): TVYSNPD, GDNSRS (reference sequence). The CDR3 DNA reads TGTGCGGGGGGGCTGCGACACAAAGGCACCGATAAACTCATCTTT. It encodes CAGGLRHKGTDKLIF.

A remark on this clone: A much larger clone differs from this one at a single base, so this may be a read error. The rearrangement uses TRDV2 and TRDJ1, with D tentatively TRDD3 (6 bases). Trimming left V 3 bases short and J 0 bases short, with 16 bases between. The CDR3 consists of 16 residues. Per the germline V gene, CDR1 is GEAIGNYY and CDR2 is EKD. CDR3 bases: TGTGCCTGTGACGCCGGTGCTGGGGCCTACACCGATAAACTCATCTTT. Translation gives CACDAGAGAYTDKLIF.

This clone was seen only once. This may come from a read error, since a much larger clone is one base off. Other DNA sequences from this sample encode an identical CDR3 as well. This rearrangement joins TRAV29/DV5 to TRDJ1, with no clear D. CDR1 and CDR2 from the germline V gene are NSMFDY and ISSIKDK. The CDR3 contains 16 residues. CDR3 nucleotide sequence: TGTGCGGCAAGCGGGGTCCACTTAAGGAGGCAGGGTAAACTCATCTTT. Translated: CAASGVHLRRQGKLIF.